This T cell receptor (beta chain) was captured in a study of OX40 agonist ivuxolimab in advanced cancers. The protocol was immunoSEQ multiplex PCR, while the TCRdb copy is restricted to in-frame clones and leaves out a portion. The sample consists of around 74,000 clones, 85% to 95% of them appearing once. Enrollment shut out patients with autoimmune disease history or systemic immunosuppression. Germline assignment: CDR1 KGHSH and CDR2 LQKENI. V trimming: 1 base; J trimming: 3 bases; junction bases outside the gene matches: 6. CDR3 length: 16 residues. This TCR was sampled from an adult with an advanced solid tumor such as melanoma, head and neck, liver or kidney cancer. J is TRBJ1-1 and V is TRBV18; 9 nucleotides align to TRBD1. Specimen: CD4+ or CD8+ T cells sorted from blood, collected in a trial of the OX40 agonist ivuxolimab. CDR3 region: CASSPRTQGAYTEAFF. The CDR3 DNA reads TGTGCCAGCTCACCACGGACACAGGGGGCATACACTGAAGCTTTCTTT.